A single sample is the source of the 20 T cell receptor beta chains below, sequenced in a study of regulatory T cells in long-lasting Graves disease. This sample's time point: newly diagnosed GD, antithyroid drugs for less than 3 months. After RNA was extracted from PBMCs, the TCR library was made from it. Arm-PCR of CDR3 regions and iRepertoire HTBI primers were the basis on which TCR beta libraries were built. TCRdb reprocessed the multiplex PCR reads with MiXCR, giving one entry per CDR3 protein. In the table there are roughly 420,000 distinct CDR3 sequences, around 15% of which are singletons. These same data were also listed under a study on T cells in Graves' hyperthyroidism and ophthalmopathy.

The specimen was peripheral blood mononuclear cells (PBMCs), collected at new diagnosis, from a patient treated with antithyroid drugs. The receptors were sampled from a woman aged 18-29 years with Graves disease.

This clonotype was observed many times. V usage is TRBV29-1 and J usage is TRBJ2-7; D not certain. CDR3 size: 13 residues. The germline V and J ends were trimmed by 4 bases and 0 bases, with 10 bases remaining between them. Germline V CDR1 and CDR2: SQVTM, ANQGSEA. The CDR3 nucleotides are TGCAGCGTTGCACATGAGGTCTCCTACGAGCAGTACTTC. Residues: CSVAHEVSYEQYF.

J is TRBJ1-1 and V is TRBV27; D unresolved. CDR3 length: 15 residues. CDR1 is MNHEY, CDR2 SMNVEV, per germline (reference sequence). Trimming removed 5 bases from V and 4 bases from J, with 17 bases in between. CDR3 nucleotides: TGTGCCAGCAGTGTCTCTTTCCGACAAAGCACTGAAGCTTTCTTT. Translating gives CASSVSFRQSTEAFF.

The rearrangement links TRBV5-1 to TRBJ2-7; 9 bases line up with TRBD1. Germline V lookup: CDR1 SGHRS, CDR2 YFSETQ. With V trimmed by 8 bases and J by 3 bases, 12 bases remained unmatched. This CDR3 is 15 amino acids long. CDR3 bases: TGCGCCAGTTCCTTTACCGGGACAGGGCGCTACGAGCAGTACTTC. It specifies CASSFTGTGRYEQYF. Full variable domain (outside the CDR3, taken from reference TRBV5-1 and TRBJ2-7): KAGVTQTPRYLIKTRGQQVTLSCSPISGHRSVSWYQQTPGQGLQFLFEYFSETQRNKGNFPGRFSGRQFSNSRSEMNVSTLELGDSALYLCASSFTGTGRYEQYFGPGTRLTVT.

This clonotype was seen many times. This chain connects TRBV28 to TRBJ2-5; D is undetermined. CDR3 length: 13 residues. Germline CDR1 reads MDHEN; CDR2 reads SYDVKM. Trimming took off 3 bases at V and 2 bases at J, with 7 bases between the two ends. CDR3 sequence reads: CASSFTGQETQYF. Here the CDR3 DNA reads TGTGCCAGCAGTTTCACGGGTCAAGAGACCCAGTACTTC.

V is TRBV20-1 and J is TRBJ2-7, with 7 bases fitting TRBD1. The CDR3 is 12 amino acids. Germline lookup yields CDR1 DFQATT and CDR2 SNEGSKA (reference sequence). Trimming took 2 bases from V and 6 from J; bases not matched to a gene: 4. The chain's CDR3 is CSARPGTAEQYF. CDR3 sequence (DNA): TGCAGTGCTAGACCCGGGACAGCCGAGCAGTACTTC.

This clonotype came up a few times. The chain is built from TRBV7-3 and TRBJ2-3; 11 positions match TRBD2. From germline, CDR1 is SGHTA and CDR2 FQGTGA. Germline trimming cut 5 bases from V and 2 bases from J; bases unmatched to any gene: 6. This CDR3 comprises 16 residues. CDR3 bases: TGTGCCAGCAGCAAAGGACTAGCGGGTCTCACAGATACGCAGTATTTT. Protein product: CASSKGLAGLTDTQYF.

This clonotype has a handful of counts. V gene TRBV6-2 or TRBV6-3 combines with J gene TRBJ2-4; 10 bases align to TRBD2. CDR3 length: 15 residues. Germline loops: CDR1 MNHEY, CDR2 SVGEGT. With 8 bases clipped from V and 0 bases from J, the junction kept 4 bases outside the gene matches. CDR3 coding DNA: TGTGCCAGCCCGGGACTAGCGCGAGCCAAAAACATTCAGTACTTC. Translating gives CASPGLARAKNIQYF.

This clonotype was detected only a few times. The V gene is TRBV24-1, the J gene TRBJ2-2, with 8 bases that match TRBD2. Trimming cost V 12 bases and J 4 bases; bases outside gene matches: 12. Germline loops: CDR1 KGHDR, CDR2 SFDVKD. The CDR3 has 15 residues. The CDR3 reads CAVASGPHGTGELFF. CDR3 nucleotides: TGTGCCGTTGCTAGCGGGCCCCATGGCACCGGGGAGCTGTTTTTT.

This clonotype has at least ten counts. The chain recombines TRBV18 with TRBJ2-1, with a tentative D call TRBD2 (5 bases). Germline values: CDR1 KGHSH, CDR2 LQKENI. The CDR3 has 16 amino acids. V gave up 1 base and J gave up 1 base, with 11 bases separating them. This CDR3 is CASSPLEAVSYNEQFF. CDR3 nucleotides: TGTGCCAGCTCACCACTGGAAGCGGTATCCTACAATGAGCAGTTCTTC.

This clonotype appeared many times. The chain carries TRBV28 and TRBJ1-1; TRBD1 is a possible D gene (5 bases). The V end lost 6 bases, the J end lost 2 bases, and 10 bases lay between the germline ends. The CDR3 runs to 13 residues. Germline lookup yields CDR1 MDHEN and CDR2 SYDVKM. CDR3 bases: TGTGCCAGCAGGGGACGGGGTAACACTGAAGCTTTCTTT. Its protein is CASRGRGNTEAFF.

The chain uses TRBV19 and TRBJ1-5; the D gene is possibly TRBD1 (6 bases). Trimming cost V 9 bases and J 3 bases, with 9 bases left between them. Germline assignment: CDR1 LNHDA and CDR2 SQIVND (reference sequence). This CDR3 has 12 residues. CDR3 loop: CASGTLNQPQHF. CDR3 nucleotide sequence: TGTGCCAGCGGGACACTCAATCAGCCCCAGCATTTT. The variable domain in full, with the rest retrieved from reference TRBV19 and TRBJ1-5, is DGGITQSPKYLFRKEGQNVTLSCEQNLNHDAMYWYRQDPGQGLRLIYYSQIVNDFQKGDIAEGYSVSREKKESFPLTVTSAQKNPTAFYLCASGTLNQPQHFGDGTRLSIL.

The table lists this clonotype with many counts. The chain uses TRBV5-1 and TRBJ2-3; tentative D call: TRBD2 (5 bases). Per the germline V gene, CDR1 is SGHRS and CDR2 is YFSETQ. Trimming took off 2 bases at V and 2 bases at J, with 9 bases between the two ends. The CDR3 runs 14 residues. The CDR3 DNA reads TGCGCCAGCAGCTTAACGGGGATCACAGATACGCAGTATTTT. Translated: CASSLTGITDTQYF.

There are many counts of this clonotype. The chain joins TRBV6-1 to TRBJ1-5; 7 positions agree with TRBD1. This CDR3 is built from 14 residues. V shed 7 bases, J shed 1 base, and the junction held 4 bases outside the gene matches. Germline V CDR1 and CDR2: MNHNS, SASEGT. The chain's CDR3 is CASTKQGSNQPQHF. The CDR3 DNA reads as TGTGCCAGCACTAAACAGGGGAGCAATCAGCCCCAGCATTTT.

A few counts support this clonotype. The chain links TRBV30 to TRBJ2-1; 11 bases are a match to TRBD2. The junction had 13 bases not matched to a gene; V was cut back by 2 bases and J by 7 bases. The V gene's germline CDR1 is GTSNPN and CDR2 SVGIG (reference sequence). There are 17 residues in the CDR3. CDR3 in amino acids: CAWSWWVAGGPGNEQFF. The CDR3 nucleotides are TGTGCCTGGAGTTGGTGGGTAGCGGGAGGGCCAGGGAATGAGCAGTTCTTC.

CDR3 residues: CASRHSGRDNTGELFF. The CDR3 region has the DNA TGTGCCAGCAGACACAGCGGGAGAGATAATACCGGGGAGCTGTTTTTT. The rearrangement links TRBV7-2 to TRBJ2-2; the match to TRBD2 covers 8 bases. Germline V gives CDR1 SGHTA, CDR2 FQGNSA. The junction had 11 bases not matched to a gene; V was cut back by 6 bases and J by 5 bases. The CDR3 contains 16 residues. The entire variable domain, with the rest obtained from reference TRBV7-2 and TRBJ2-2, is as follows: GAGVSQSPSNKVTEKGKDVELRCDPISGHTALYWYRQSLGQGLEFLIYFQGNSAPDKSGLPSDRFSAERTGGSVSTLTIQRTQQEDSAVYLCASRHSGRDNTGELFFGEGSRLTVL.

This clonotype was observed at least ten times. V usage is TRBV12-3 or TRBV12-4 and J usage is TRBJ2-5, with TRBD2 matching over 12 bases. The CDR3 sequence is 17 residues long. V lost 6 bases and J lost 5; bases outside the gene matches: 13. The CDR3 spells CASRPRLAGDQAETQYF. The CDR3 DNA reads TGTGCCAGCAGACCCCGACTAGCGGGAGATCAGGCGGAGACCCAGTACTTC.

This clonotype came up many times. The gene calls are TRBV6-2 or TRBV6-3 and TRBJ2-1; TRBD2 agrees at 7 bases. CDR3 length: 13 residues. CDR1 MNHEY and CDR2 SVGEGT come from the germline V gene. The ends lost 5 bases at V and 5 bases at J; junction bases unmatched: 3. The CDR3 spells CASSREADNEQFF. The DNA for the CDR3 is TGTGCCAGCAGTCGGGAGGCCGACAATGAGCAGTTCTTC.

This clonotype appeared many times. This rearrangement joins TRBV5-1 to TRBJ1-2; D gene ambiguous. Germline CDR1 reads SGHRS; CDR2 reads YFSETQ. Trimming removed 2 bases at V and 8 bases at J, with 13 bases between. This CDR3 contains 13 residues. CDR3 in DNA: TGCGCCAGCAGCTTAGGAGGGCTCTGGGGCTACACCTTC. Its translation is CASSLGGLWGYTF.

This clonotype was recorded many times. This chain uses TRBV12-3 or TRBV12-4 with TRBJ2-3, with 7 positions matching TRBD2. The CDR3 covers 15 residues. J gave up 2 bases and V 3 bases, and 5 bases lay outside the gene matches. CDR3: CASSFGLVLTDTQYF. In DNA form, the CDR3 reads TGTGCCAGCAGTTTTGGACTAGTGCTCACAGATACGCAGTATTTT.

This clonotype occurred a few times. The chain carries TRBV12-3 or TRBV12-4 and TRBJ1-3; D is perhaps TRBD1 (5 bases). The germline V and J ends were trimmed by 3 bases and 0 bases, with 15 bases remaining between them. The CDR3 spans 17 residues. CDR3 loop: CASSFSTTADSGNTIYF. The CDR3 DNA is TGTGCCAGCAGTTTTTCGACGACAGCTGACTCTGGAAACACCATATATTTT.